The 15 T cell receptor beta chains below all came from one sample that was sequenced in a study of cytomegalovirus exposure and HLA in healthy donors. PCR amplification relied on 60 Vbeta primers (plus 13 Jbeta primers). Method: immunoSEQ multiplex PCR; TCRdb's copy keeps in-frame clones and lacks some. The sample includes over 150,000 clones, around 82% of them seen just once. The specimen sequenced was PBMCs. Every receptor here comes from a woman in her twenties or thirties in good health and CMV-seronegative.

The chain recombines TRBV6-5 with TRBJ1-2; maybe TRBD1 (5 bases). V lost 0 bases and J lost 7, with 18 bases in between. This CDR3 spans 16 amino acids. The V gene's germline CDR1 is MNHEY and CDR2 SVGAGI. The CDR3 sequence: CASSYSQPGLERGYTF. The DNA of the CDR3 is TGTGCCAGCAGTTACTCACAACCGGGACTGGAACGTGGCTACACCTTC.

This sequence joins TRBV10-3 and TRBJ2-7; 8 bases fit TRBD2. The CDR3 consists of 13 residues. V lost 4 bases and J lost 5; bases outside the gene matches: 4. Germline CDR1 and CDR2: ENHRY and SYGVKD. CDR3 sequence (DNA): TGTGCCATCAGTGGAGCGGGGGCGGACGAGCAGTACTTC. Its protein is CAISGAGADEQYF.

The CDR3 DNA is TGTGCCAGCGGGGGTGGCGGGGGGGCGAGTGGCGGGGAGCTGTTTTTT. Protein: CASGGGGGASGGELFF. The chain joins TRBV2 to TRBJ2-2, with 9 bases that match TRBD2. J was trimmed by 7 bases and V by 8 bases; bases with no gene match: 14. This CDR3 has 16 amino acids. Germline V gene lookup returns CDR1 SNHLY and CDR2 FYNNEI.

In DNA, the CDR3 is TGTGCCAGCAGCCCCCAAGCGGACGAGCAGTACTTC. It yields the protein CASSPQADEQYF. The chain links TRBV11-1 to TRBJ2-7, with a weak D call TRBD2 (5 bases). V lost 5 bases to trimming and J lost 5 bases, with 10 bases between them. The CDR3 has 12 amino acids. The germline gives CDR1 SGHAT, CDR2 FQDESV (reference sequence).

The chain employs TRBV30 and TRBJ1-5; a possible D gene is TRBD1 (5 bases). The CDR3 is 13 amino acids. The germline CDR1 and CDR2 sequences are GTSNPN and SVGIG (reference sequence). Trimming shortened V by 2 bases and J by 5 bases, and 10 bases separated the two germline ends. The CDR3 DNA follows: TGTGCCTGGAGTCCAGGGATCGATCAGCCCCAGCATTTT. The encoded protein is CAWSPGIDQPQHF.

The chain recombines TRBV4-1 with TRBJ2-7; 9 bases align to TRBD1. The CDR3 totals 15 residues. From germline, CDR1 is MGHRA and CDR2 YSYEKL. The V segment lost 2 bases and the J segment 6 bases; nucleotides outside the gene matches: 8. The CDR3 region is CASSQSGTGIGEQYF. CDR3 coding DNA: TGCGCCAGCAGCCAATCCGGGACAGGGATTGGCGAGCAGTACTTC.

The chain uses TRBV28 and TRBJ1-5; D is ambiguous. V was clipped by 6 bases and J by 1 base, with 19 bases between them. The germline V gene has CDR1 MDHEN and CDR2 SYDVKM. The CDR3 has 17 amino acids. The CDR3 here is CASSPRPEWVSNQPQHF. CDR3 nucleotides: TGTGCCAGCAGCCCGAGGCCCGAATGGGTAAGCAATCAGCCCCAGCATTTT.

The chain carries TRBV18 and TRBJ2-5; the D gene is possibly TRBD1 (5 bases). The germline gives CDR1 KGHSH, CDR2 LQKENI. Trimming took 0 bases from V and 9 from J, leaving 17 bases between them. The CDR3 sequence is 15 residues long. DNA of the CDR3: TGTGCCAGCTCACCACCTTGGGGCAGACAGTCGGCCCAGTACTTC. Residues: CASSPPWGRQSAQYF. Combining the CDR3 with reference TRBV18 and TRBJ2-5 gives the whole variable domain NAGVMQNPRHLVRRRGQEARLRCSPMKGHSHVYWYRQLPEEGLKFMVYLQKENIIDESGMPKERFSAEFPKEGPSILRIQQVVRGDSAAYFCASSPPWGRQSAQYFGPGTRLLVL.

The CDR3 DNA reads as TGTGCCAGCACTACTTGGAGGGGAGATAGGAGCAATCAGCCCCAGCATTTT. Its translation: CASTTWRGDRSNQPQHF. The chain has TRBV6-4 and TRBJ1-5; D possibly corresponds to TRBD1 (5 bases). Germline V gene lookup returns CDR1 MRHNA and CDR2 SNTAGT. This CDR3 is built from 17 residues. V was pared by 7 bases and J by 1 base, with 20 bases between.

This clone was detected only a few times. The J gene is TRBJ1-5, the V gene TRBV19, with D possibly matching TRBD1 (6 bases). The V end was cut by 3 bases, the J end by 4 bases, with 10 bases between. Germline loops: CDR1 LNHDA, CDR2 SQIVND (reference sequence). The CDR3 spans 14 residues. In DNA form, the CDR3 reads TGTGCCAGTAGTATTATAGGGACAAATCAGCCCCAGCATTTT. Translated: CASSIIGTNQPQHF. Supplemented by reference TRBV19 and TRBJ1-5, the full variable domain reads DGGITQSPKYLFRKEGQNVTLSCEQNLNHDAMYWYRQDPGQGLRLIYYSQIVNDFQKGDIAEGYSVSREKKESFPLTVTSAQKNPTAFYLCASSIIGTNQPQHFGDGTRLSIL.

The chain uses TRBV29-1 and TRBJ1-3; D not certain. V was trimmed by 1 base and J by 7 bases, leaving 5 bases between them. The CDR3 loop spans 11 amino acids. Germline V gene sequence: CDR1 SQVTM, CDR2 ANQGSEA. For the CDR3, the DNA is TGCAGCGTTGAAGTACAGAACACCATATATTTT. Protein product: CSVEVQNTIYF.

This chain uses TRBV9 with TRBJ2-3; 9 bases are shared with TRBD1. Per germline, CDR1 SGDLS and CDR2 YYNGEE. Losses at the gene ends were 4 bases for V and 3 bases for J; bases not matched to a gene: 12. The CDR3 extends over 17 amino acids. CDR3: CASSPKGGGQGTDTQYF. DNA of the CDR3: TGTGCCAGCAGCCCTAAGGGAGGGGGACAGGGAACAGATACGCAGTATTTT.

This clone was seen only a few times. The gene calls are TRBV6-5 and TRBJ2-4, with D perhaps matching TRBD2 (5 bases). The V gene's germline CDR1 is MNHEY and CDR2 SVGAGI. V lost 6 bases and J lost 8, with 11 bases in between. The CDR3 runs to 12 residues. The CDR3 region has the DNA TGTGCCAGCAGGGACTTCTGGGACATTCAGTACTTC. The encoded protein is CASRDFWDIQYF.

The chain uses TRBV7-3 and TRBJ2-5; tentatively, D is TRBD1 (6 bases). Trimming cost V 1 base and J 5 bases, with 14 bases left between them. The CDR3 has 15 amino acids. Germline CDR1 reads SGHTA; CDR2 reads FQGTGA. The CDR3 DNA reads TGTGCCAGCAGCTTAATAGGCGGAACAGGGGAGACCCAGTACTTC. This sequence encodes CASSLIGGTGETQYF.

The chain links TRBV7-6 to TRBJ1-5; 10 bases line up with TRBD1. Germline assignment: CDR1 SGHVS and CDR2 FNYEAQ. CDR3 length equals 16 residues. V gave up 1 base and J gave up 1 base; unmatched junction bases: 1. CDR3 sequence: CASSLGQGASNQPQHF. In DNA, the CDR3 is TGTGCCAGCAGCTTAGGACAGGGGGCAAGCAATCAGCCCCAGCATTTT.